The rows below give T cell receptor beta chains drawn from one sample of a study of T cell responses to AZD1222 COVID-19 vaccine. Libraries were prepared by immunoSEQ multiplex PCR; TCRdb keeps only in-frame clonotypes and omits some of them. The data contain over 130,000 clones, 80% to 90% of them seen just once; the ten biggest clones take up around 3%. Specimen: peripheral blood, collected on day 0 of AZD1222 vaccination. The receptors originated from an adult in good health. Both conserved end residues are part of each CDR3. The D gene is left open where the match is weak. A row's size may be missing; if present it is once, few, many or a size class.

clone_size: NA; v_call: TRBV19; j_call: TRBJ1-2; d_call: NA; cdr3_aa: CASSVGRINYGYTF; cdr3_nt: TGTGCCAGTAGTGTCGGCAGAATTAACTATGGCTACACCTTC
clone_size: NA; v_call: TRBV7-9; j_call: TRBJ2-1; d_call: TRBD2; cdr3_aa: CASSPGLAGYNEQFF; cdr3_nt: TGTGCCAGCAGCCCAGGGCTAGCGGGCTACAATGAGCAGTTCTTC
clone_size: NA; v_call: TRBV28; j_call: TRBJ1-1; d_call: NA; cdr3_aa: CASSLVRGDTEAFF; cdr3_nt: TGTGCCAGCAGTTTAGTACGGGGCGACACTGAAGCTTTCTTT
clone_size: NA; v_call: TRBV10-3; j_call: TRBJ2-1; d_call: NA; cdr3_aa: CAIRKGVEQFF; cdr3_nt: TGTGCCATCCGGAAGGGGGTTGAGCAGTTCTTC
clone_size: once; v_call: TRBV6-2/TRBV6-3; j_call: TRBJ1-5; d_call: TRBD1; cdr3_aa: CASSPGTAPNQPQHF; cdr3_nt: TGTGCCAGCAGCCCCGGGACAGCCCCCAATCAGCCCCAGCATTTT
clone_size: NA; v_call: TRBV5-1; j_call: TRBJ1-2; d_call: TRBD1; cdr3_aa: CASSLGGTGNYGYTF; cdr3_nt: TGCGCCAGCAGCTTGGGTGGGACAGGCAACTATGGCTACACCTTC
clone_size: NA; v_call: TRBV12-3/TRBV12-4; j_call: TRBJ1-5; d_call: NA; cdr3_aa: CASSLAGQPQHF; cdr3_nt: TGTGCCAGCAGTTTAGCTGGTCAGCCCCAGCATTTT
clone_size: NA; v_call: TRBV2; j_call: TRBJ1-2; d_call: TRBD1; cdr3_aa: CASSDRGRGGYTF; cdr3_nt: TGTGCCAGCAGTGACAGGGGGCGAGGTGGCTACACCTTC
clone_size: NA; v_call: TRBV27; j_call: TRBJ2-5; d_call: NA; cdr3_aa: CASSLYPGEETQYF; cdr3_nt: TGTGCCAGCAGTTTATATCCTGGAGAAGAGACCCAGTACTTC
clone_size: NA; v_call: TRBV6-4; j_call: TRBJ1-2; d_call: NA; cdr3_aa: CASSDSRGAGYTF; cdr3_nt: TGTGCCAGCAGTGACTCCCGGGGTGCGGGCTACACCTTC
clone_size: NA; v_call: TRBV19; j_call: TRBJ2-2; d_call: TRBD2; cdr3_aa: CASSILAGGSNTGELFF; cdr3_nt: TGTGCCAGTAGTATCCTTGCGGGAGGGTCGAACACCGGGGAGCTGTTTTTT
clone_size: once; v_call: TRBV6-1; j_call: TRBJ2-7; d_call: TRBD2; cdr3_aa: CASSEKTSGSYEQYF; cdr3_nt: TGTGCCAGCAGTGAAAAGACTAGCGGGAGCTACGAGCAGTACTTC
clone_size: NA; v_call: TRBV5-5; j_call: TRBJ1-5; d_call: TRBD1; cdr3_aa: CASSSRTGGWGDNQPQHF; cdr3_nt: TGTGCCAGCAGCAGCAGGACAGGGGGCTGGGGCGACAATCAGCCCCAGCATTTT
clone_size: NA; v_call: TRBV19; j_call: TRBJ1-5; d_call: NA; cdr3_aa: CATGGVIDQPQHF; cdr3_nt: TGTGCCACGGGAGGGGTTATCGATCAGCCCCAGCATTTT
clone_size: once; v_call: TRBV28; j_call: TRBJ2-1; d_call: NA; cdr3_aa: CASSGGGGVYEQFF; cdr3_nt: TGTGCCAGCAGTGGGGGAGGTGGGGTCTATGAGCAGTTCTTC
clone_size: few; v_call: TRBV4-2; j_call: TRBJ1-3; d_call: NA; cdr3_aa: CASSLPHSSGNTIYF; cdr3_nt: TGTGCCAGCAGCCTGCCGCATAGCTCTGGAAACACCATATATTTT
clone_size: NA; v_call: TRBV6-2/TRBV6-3; j_call: TRBJ1-1; d_call: TRBD1; cdr3_aa: CASSYPRTGIWTEAFF; cdr3_nt: TGTGCCAGCAGTTACCCCCGGACAGGGATATGGACTGAAGCTTTCTTT
clone_size: NA; v_call: TRBV7-9; j_call: TRBJ1-4; d_call: NA; cdr3_aa: CASRLMGSGEKLFF; cdr3_nt: TGTGCCAGCAGGCTTATGGGCAGCGGTGAAAAACTGTTTTTT
clone_size: NA; v_call: TRBV5-5; j_call: TRBJ2-7; d_call: NA; cdr3_aa: CASSNRLAFSYEQYF; cdr3_nt: TGTGCCAGCAGCAATAGGCTAGCGTTCTCCTACGAGCAGTACTTC
clone_size: few; v_call: TRBV5-1; j_call: TRBJ2-3; d_call: TRBD2; cdr3_aa: CASSNSGSADTQYF; cdr3_nt: TGCGCCAGCAGCAATAGCGGGAGCGCAGATACGCAGTATTTT
clone_size: NA; v_call: TRBV21-1; j_call: TRBJ1-5; d_call: NA; cdr3_aa: CASSKVRWSNQPQHF; cdr3_nt: TGTGCCAGCAGCAAAGTTCGGTGGAGCAATCAGCCCCAGCATTTT
clone_size: NA; v_call: TRBV27; j_call: TRBJ2-2; d_call: NA; cdr3_aa: CASSLLQGGTGELFF; cdr3_nt: TGTGCCAGCAGTTTACTACAGGGGGGGACCGGGGAGCTGTTTTTT
clone_size: NA; v_call: TRBV7-9; j_call: TRBJ2-2; d_call: TRBD1; cdr3_aa: CASSPGQGNTGELFF; cdr3_nt: TGTGCCAGCAGTCCGGGACAGGGAAACACCGGGGAGCTGTTTTTT
clone_size: NA; v_call: TRBV18; j_call: TRBJ1-1; d_call: NA; cdr3_aa: CASSPSENTEAFF; cdr3_nt: TGTGCCAGCTCACCATCAGAAAACACTGAAGCTTTCTTT
clone_size: once; v_call: TRBV6-2/TRBV6-3; j_call: TRBJ2-7; d_call: TRBD2; cdr3_aa: CASSLGTSGSPYEQYF; cdr3_nt: TGTGCCAGCAGTCTTGGGACTAGCGGGAGTCCCTACGAGCAGTACTTC
clone_size: NA; v_call: TRBV4-2; j_call: TRBJ1-4; d_call: NA; cdr3_aa: CASSQDLRAGRAEKLFF; cdr3_nt: TGTGCCAGCAGCCAAGATTTGAGAGCAGGGCGAGCTGAAAAACTGTTTTTT
clone_size: NA; v_call: TRBV2; j_call: TRBJ1-2; d_call: TRBD1; cdr3_aa: CASTQRTGRNYGYTF; cdr3_nt: TGTGCCAGCACCCAACGGACAGGGAGAAACTATGGCTACACCTTC
clone_size: NA; v_call: TRBV7-3; j_call: TRBJ2-5; d_call: TRBD2; cdr3_aa: CASSGLAGDETQYF; cdr3_nt: TGTGCCAGCTCCGGACTAGCGGGAGATGAGACCCAGTACTTC
clone_size: NA; v_call: TRBV7-9; j_call: TRBJ1-3; d_call: TRBD1; cdr3_aa: CASSIYRGSGNTIYF; cdr3_nt: TGTGCCAGCAGTATTTACAGGGGCTCTGGAAACACCATATATTTT
clone_size: NA; v_call: TRBV7-9; j_call: TRBJ2-2; d_call: NA; cdr3_aa: CASSLTRGRGAGELFF; cdr3_nt: TGTGCCAGCAGCCTTACTCGGGGGCGAGGCGCCGGGGAGCTGTTTTTT
clone_size: NA; v_call: TRBV4-3; j_call: TRBJ2-3; d_call: TRBD2; cdr3_aa: CASSQETPGLLTDTQYF; cdr3_nt: TGCGCCAGCAGCCAGGAAACGCCGGGACTACTCACAGATACGCAGTATTTT
clone_size: NA; v_call: TRBV24-1; j_call: TRBJ1-4; d_call: NA; cdr3_aa: CATSVWARGTGEKLFF; cdr3_nt: TGTGCCACCAGTGTGTGGGCCCGAGGGACTGGAGAAAAACTGTTTTTT
clone_size: few; v_call: TRBV7-9; j_call: TRBJ1-4; d_call: TRBD1; cdr3_aa: CASEGQGSEKLFF; cdr3_nt: TGTGCCAGCGAGGGACAGGGGAGTGAAAAACTGTTTTTT
clone_size: NA; v_call: TRBV30; j_call: TRBJ1-2; d_call: NA; cdr3_aa: CAWKGRDYGYTF; cdr3_nt: TGTGCCTGGAAAGGCAGGGATTATGGCTACACCTTC
clone_size: NA; v_call: TRBV10-1; j_call: TRBJ2-4; d_call: NA; cdr3_aa: CAARIILAKNIQYF; cdr3_nt: TGCGCCGCTCGGATCATTCTAGCCAAAAACATTCAGTACTTC
clone_size: few; v_call: TRBV12-3/TRBV12-4; j_call: TRBJ2-3; d_call: TRBD2; cdr3_aa: CASNQAGRDTQYF; cdr3_nt: TGTGCCAGCAATCAAGCGGGAAGGGATACGCAGTATTTT
clone_size: NA; v_call: TRBV7-9; j_call: TRBJ1-2; d_call: TRBD1; cdr3_aa: CASSLDLGTGDGYTF; cdr3_nt: TGTGCCAGCAGCTTAGACCTAGGGACAGGTGATGGCTACACCTTC
clone_size: NA; v_call: TRBV9; j_call: TRBJ1-6; d_call: TRBD1; cdr3_aa: CASSGRDSASPLHF; cdr3_nt: TGTGCCAGCAGCGGACGGGACAGTGCTTCACCCCTCCACTTT
clone_size: NA; v_call: TRBV30; j_call: TRBJ1-2; d_call: TRBD1; cdr3_aa: CACPKVGQKYGYTF; cdr3_nt: TGTGCCTGCCCCAAGGTGGGACAGAAGTATGGCTACACCTTC
clone_size: NA; v_call: TRBV6-1; j_call: TRBJ1-2; d_call: NA; cdr3_aa: CASSEYLGAHYGYTF; cdr3_nt: TGTGCCAGCAGTGAATACCTGGGGGCGCACTATGGCTACACCTTC
clone_size: NA; v_call: TRBV11-2; j_call: TRBJ1-2; d_call: NA; cdr3_aa: CASSSLGGFTNYGYTF; cdr3_nt: TGTGCCAGCAGCTCTTTAGGGGGGTTCACTAACTATGGCTACACCTTC
clone_size: few; v_call: TRBV21-1; j_call: TRBJ2-7; d_call: NA; cdr3_aa: CASSKDEGAHEQYF; cdr3_nt: TGTGCCAGCAGCAAAGACGAAGGGGCCCACGAGCAGTACTTC
clone_size: NA; v_call: TRBV5-6; j_call: TRBJ1-4; d_call: NA; cdr3_aa: CASSFRIRGGDEKLFF; cdr3_nt: TGTGCCAGCAGCTTTCGTATCCGGGGAGGGGATGAAAAACTGTTTTTT
clone_size: NA; v_call: TRBV29-1; j_call: TRBJ1-1; d_call: NA; cdr3_aa: CSVELPHTEAFF; cdr3_nt: TGCAGCGTTGAACTCCCACACACTGAAGCTTTCTTT
clone_size: NA; v_call: TRBV18; j_call: TRBJ1-4; d_call: TRBD1; cdr3_aa: CASSEGQGPEKLFF; cdr3_nt: TGTGCCAGCTCAGAGGGACAGGGTCCCGAAAAACTGTTTTTT
clone_size: NA; v_call: TRBV5-8; j_call: TRBJ1-5; d_call: TRBD1; cdr3_aa: CASSLGQGYDQPQHF; cdr3_nt: TGTGCCAGCAGCTTGGGACAGGGATACGATCAGCCCCAGCATTTT
clone_size: NA; v_call: TRBV9; j_call: TRBJ2-6; d_call: NA; cdr3_aa: CASSPTIRLAGANVLTF; cdr3_nt: TGTGCCAGCAGCCCTACAATCCGACTGGCTGGGGCCAACGTCCTGACTTTC
clone_size: NA; v_call: TRBV30; j_call: TRBJ2-7; d_call: TRBD1; cdr3_aa: CAWSPGTGNEQYF; cdr3_nt: TGTGCCTGGAGTCCCGGGACAGGGAACGAGCAGTACTTC
clone_size: few; v_call: TRBV7-2; j_call: TRBJ2-3; d_call: TRBD2; cdr3_aa: CASSPRLAATDTQYF; cdr3_nt: TGTGCCAGCAGCCCAAGACTAGCGGCGACAGATACGCAGTATTTT
clone_size: once; v_call: TRBV28; j_call: TRBJ2-7; d_call: TRBD2; cdr3_aa: CASGIAGGPHEQYF; cdr3_nt: TGTGCCAGTGGCATAGCGGGAGGGCCCCACGAGCAGTACTTC
clone_size: NA; v_call: TRBV9; j_call: TRBJ2-6; d_call: NA; cdr3_aa: CASSEWGANGANVLTF; cdr3_nt: TGTGCCAGCAGCGAGTGGGGGGCTAATGGGGCCAACGTCCTGACTTTC
clone_size: NA; v_call: TRBV7-2; j_call: TRBJ1-2; d_call: NA; cdr3_aa: CASSLGDKNYGYTF; cdr3_nt: TGTGCCAGCAGCTTAGGGGACAAGAACTATGGCTACACCTTC
clone_size: NA; v_call: TRBV7-2; j_call: TRBJ2-1; d_call: NA; cdr3_aa: CASSHAGGPSYNEQFF; cdr3_nt: TGTGCCAGCAGCCATGCTGGGGGTCCATCCTACAATGAGCAGTTCTTC
clone_size: NA; v_call: TRBV10-3; j_call: TRBJ2-7; d_call: TRBD1; cdr3_aa: CAISAGQGIDEQYF; cdr3_nt: TGTGCCATCAGTGCCGGACAGGGGATCGACGAGCAGTACTTC
clone_size: NA; v_call: TRBV5-4; j_call: TRBJ2-7; d_call: NA; cdr3_aa: CASSYTGKITEQYF; cdr3_nt: TGTGCCAGCAGCTACACCGGGAAGATTACCGAGCAGTACTTC
clone_size: NA; v_call: TRBV29-1; j_call: TRBJ2-3; d_call: NA; cdr3_aa: CSVVLASGTDTQYF; cdr3_nt: TGCAGCGTTGTACTGGCTAGCGGCACAGATACGCAGTATTTT
clone_size: NA; v_call: TRBV7-2; j_call: TRBJ1-1; d_call: NA; cdr3_aa: CASSSTMNTEAFF; cdr3_nt: TGTGCCAGCAGCTCCACCATGAACACTGAAGCTTTCTTT
clone_size: NA; v_call: TRBV29-1; j_call: TRBJ1-2; d_call: TRBD1; cdr3_aa: CSVVFRGPDGYTF; cdr3_nt: TGCAGCGTTGTATTCAGGGGGCCCGATGGCTACACCTTC
clone_size: NA; v_call: TRBV28; j_call: TRBJ1-4; d_call: NA; cdr3_aa: CASSSLEATNEKLFF; cdr3_nt: TGTGCCAGCAGTTCCCTTGAGGCAACTAATGAAAAACTGTTTTTT
clone_size: NA; v_call: TRBV24-1; j_call: TRBJ2-1; d_call: NA; cdr3_aa: CATSETGGGQFF; cdr3_nt: TGTGCCACCAGTGAAACCGGCGGCGGGCAGTTCTTC